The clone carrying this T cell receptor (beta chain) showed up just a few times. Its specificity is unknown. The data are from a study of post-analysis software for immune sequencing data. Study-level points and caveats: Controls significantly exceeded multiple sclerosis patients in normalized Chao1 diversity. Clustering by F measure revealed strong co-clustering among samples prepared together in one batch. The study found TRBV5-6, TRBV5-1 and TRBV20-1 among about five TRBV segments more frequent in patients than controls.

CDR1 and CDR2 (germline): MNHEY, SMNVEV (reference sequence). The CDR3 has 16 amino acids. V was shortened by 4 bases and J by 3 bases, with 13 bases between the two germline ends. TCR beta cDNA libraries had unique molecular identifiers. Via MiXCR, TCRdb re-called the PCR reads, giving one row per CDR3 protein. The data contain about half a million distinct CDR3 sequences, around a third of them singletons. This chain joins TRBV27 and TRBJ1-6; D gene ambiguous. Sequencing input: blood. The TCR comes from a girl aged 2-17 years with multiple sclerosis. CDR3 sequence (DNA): TGTGCCAGCAGTTCCTCAGGAGGGAGCTATAATTCACCCCTCCACTTT. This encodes CASSSSGGSYNSPLHF.